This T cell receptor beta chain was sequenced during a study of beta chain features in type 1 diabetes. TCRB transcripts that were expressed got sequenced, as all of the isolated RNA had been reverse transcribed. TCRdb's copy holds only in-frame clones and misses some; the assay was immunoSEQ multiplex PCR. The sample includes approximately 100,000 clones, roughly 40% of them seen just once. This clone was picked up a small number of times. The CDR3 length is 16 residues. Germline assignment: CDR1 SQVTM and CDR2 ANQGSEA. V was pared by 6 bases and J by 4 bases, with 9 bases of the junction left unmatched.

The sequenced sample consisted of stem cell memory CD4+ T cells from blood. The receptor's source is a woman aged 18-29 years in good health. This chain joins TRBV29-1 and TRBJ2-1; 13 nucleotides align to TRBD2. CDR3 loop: CSVSRLAGGTYNEQFF. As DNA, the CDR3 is TGCAGCGTCTCCAGACTAGCGGGAGGTACTTACAATGAGCAGTTCTTC.